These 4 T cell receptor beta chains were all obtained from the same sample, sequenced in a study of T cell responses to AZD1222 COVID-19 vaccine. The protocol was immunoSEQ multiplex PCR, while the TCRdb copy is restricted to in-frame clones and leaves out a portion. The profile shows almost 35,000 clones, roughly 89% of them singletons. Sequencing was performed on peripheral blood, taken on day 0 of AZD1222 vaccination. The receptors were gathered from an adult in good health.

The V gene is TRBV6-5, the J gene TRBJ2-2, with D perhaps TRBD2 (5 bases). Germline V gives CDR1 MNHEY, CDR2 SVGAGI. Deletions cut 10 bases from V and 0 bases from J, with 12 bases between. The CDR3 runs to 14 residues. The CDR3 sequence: CATAQRTNTGELFF. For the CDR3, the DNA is TGTGCCACCGCCCAGCGGACGAACACCGGGGAGCTGTTTTTT.

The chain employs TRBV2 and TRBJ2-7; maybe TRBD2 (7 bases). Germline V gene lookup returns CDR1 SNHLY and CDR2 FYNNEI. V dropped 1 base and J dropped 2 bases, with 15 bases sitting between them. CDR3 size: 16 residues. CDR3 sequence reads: CASSEDSGGRPYEQYF. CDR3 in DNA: TGTGCCAGCAGTGAAGATTCCGGGGGGCGCCCCTACGAGCAGTACTTC.

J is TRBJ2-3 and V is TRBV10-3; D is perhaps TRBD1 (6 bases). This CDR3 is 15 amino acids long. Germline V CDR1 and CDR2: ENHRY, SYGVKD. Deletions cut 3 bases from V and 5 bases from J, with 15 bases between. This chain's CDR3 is CAISESTGIGDTQYF. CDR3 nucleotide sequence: TGTGCCATCAGTGAATCGACAGGAATTGGAGATACGCAGTATTTT.

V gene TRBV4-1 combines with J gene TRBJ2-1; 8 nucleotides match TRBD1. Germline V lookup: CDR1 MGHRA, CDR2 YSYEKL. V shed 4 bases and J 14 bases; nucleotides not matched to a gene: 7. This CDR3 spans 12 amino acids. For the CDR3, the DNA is TGCGCCAGCAGCCCTGACAGGGGAGTGGAGTTCTTC. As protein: CASSPDRGVEFF.